Detailed here is one TCR beta chain. Its antigen is not identified. Lacking the conserved final phenylalanine or tryptophan, this CDR3 likely reflects a read error. CDR1 and CDR2 from the germline V gene are SGDLS and YYNGEE. J lost 5 bases, V lost 5 bases, and 12 bases had no gene match. The CDR3 spans 16 residues. This entry belongs to a study of post-analysis software for immune sequencing data. For the study at large: As for disease course, relapsing-remitting, secondary progressive and progressive-relapsing multiple sclerosis were all included. Study-level findings and limits: Samples made in the same batch grouped tightly together by F measure. TRBV5-6, TRBV5-1 and TRBV20-1 belonged to a set of a few TRBV segments that were more frequent in patients than controls. For normalized Chao1 diversity, multiple sclerosis patients scored significantly lower than controls did.

Every TCR beta cDNA library bore unique molecular identifiers. The T cell input of about 0.85 to 10 million gave roughly 460,000 cDNA molecules. TCRdb analysed the PCR reads with MiXCR anew, one entry per CDR3 protein. The table lists roughly 540,000 distinct CDR3 sequences, 34% of them singletons. Sequenced material: blood. The sequence came from a girl younger than 18 with multiple sclerosis. This chain links TRBV9 with TRBJ2-3; 9 positions agree with TRBD1. CDR3 sequence: CASSDDRGIHGDTQYC. CDR3 coding DNA: TGTGCCAGCAGTGACGACAGGGGGATTCACGGAGATACGCAGTATTGT.